These T cell receptor beta chains were read from a single sample in a study of control samples from healthy donors and cancer patients. Measured with immunoSEQ multiplex PCR; TCRdb has only the in-frame clones, and not every one. The sample carries about 75,000 clones, about 80% recorded once. The sequenced material came from blood. The receptors here all came from a man in his fifties in good health. Both conserved end residues are part of each CDR3. A D gene is named only where the DNA matches it firmly. Expanded clones get a size class; other rows say once, few or many, or leave the size out.

J	size	V	D	CDR3	DNA
TRBJ2-7	NA	TRBV11-3	TRBD1	CASSRTGGSYEQYF	TGTGCCAGCAGCCGGACAGGGGGTTCCTACGAGCAGTACTTC
TRBJ2-7	NA	TRBV11-2	TRBD1	CASSLQGAFSYEQYF	TGTGCCAGCAGCTTACAGGGGGCCTTTTCCTACGAGCAGTACTTC
TRBJ2-1	NA	TRBV11-2	TRBD2	CASSLGTSGISQYYEQFF	TGTGCCAGCAGCTTGGGGACTAGCGGGATTTCCCAATATTATGAGCAGTTCTTC
TRBJ1-1	NA	TRBV30	NA	CAWSEEGKAFF	TGTGCCTGGAGTGAAGAAGGAAAGGCTTTCTTT
TRBJ1-4	NA	TRBV2	NA	CATSFGAREKLFF	TGTGCCACCTCGTTCGGGGCACGGGAAAAACTGTTTTTT
TRBJ1-1	NA	TRBV29-1	NA	CSTGTNTEAFF	TGCAGTACAGGCACGAACACTGAAGCTTTCTTT
TRBJ2-4	NA	TRBV12-5	NA	CASTPQGLKGNIQYF	TGTGCTAGTACTCCACAGGGTTTAAAGGGAAACATTCAGTACTTC
TRBJ2-2	NA	TRBV4-3	NA	CASSQGIRENTGELFF	TGCGCCAGCAGCCAAGGTATAAGGGAGAACACCGGGGAGCTGTTTTTT
TRBJ1-6	once	TRBV11-2	NA	CASSLDPSPNSPLHF	TGTGCCAGCAGCTTAGATCCCAGTCCTAATTCACCCCTCCACTTT
TRBJ1-4	NA	TRBV5-4	TRBD1	CASSSGGNNNEKLFF	TGTGCCAGCAGTTCAGGGGGCAACAACAATGAAAAACTGTTTTTT
TRBJ1-1	few	TRBV14	NA	CASSQGWGSEAFF	TGTGCCAGCAGCCAAGGTTGGGGGTCTGAAGCTTTCTTT
TRBJ2-7	NA	TRBV24-1	TRBD2	CATSDSGLAGYEQYF	TGTGCCACCAGTGACTCCGGACTAGCGGGATACGAGCAGTACTTC
TRBJ2-3	NA	TRBV10-3	NA	CAIQGEADTQYF	TGTGCCATCCAGGGGGAGGCAGATACGCAGTATTTT
TRBJ2-7	NA	TRBV28	NA	CASSSAGTDSYEQYF	TGTGCCAGCAGTTCGGCCGGGACGGACTCCTACGAGCAGTACTTC
TRBJ2-3	once	TRBV7-3	NA	CASRLEGDTQYF	TGTGCCAGCAGGTTGGAAGGGGATACGCAGTATTTT
TRBJ2-1	NA	TRBV5-8	TRBD2	CASSLDSGRKKSYNEQFF	TGTGCCAGCAGCTTGGACAGCGGGAGAAAAAAATCCTACAATGAGCAGTTCTTC
TRBJ2-6	NA	TRBV7-9	NA	CASSLDHRFSSGANVLTF	TGTGCCAGCAGCTTAGATCACAGGTTTAGCTCTGGGGCCAACGTCCTGACTTTC
TRBJ2-3	NA	TRBV5-1	NA	CASSLAPTQEADTQYF	TGCGCCAGCAGCTTGGCCCCGACCCAGGAAGCAGATACGCAGTATTTT
TRBJ1-6	NA	TRBV6-5	TRBD1	CASNGQGNNSPLHF	TGTGCCAGCAATGGACAGGGTAATAATTCACCCCTCCACTTT
TRBJ2-1	large	TRBV4-1	TRBD1	CASSQPGQGKDEQFF	TGCGCCAGCAGCCAACCGGGACAGGGCAAGGATGAGCAGTTCTTC
TRBJ1-1	NA	TRBV21-1	NA	CASSKNTGNTEAFF	TGTGCCAGCAGCAAAAACACAGGGAACACTGAAGCTTTCTTT
TRBJ1-2	NA	TRBV12-3/TRBV12-4	NA	CASSLGTAGYTF	TGTGCCAGCAGCCTCGGGACGGCGGGCTACACCTTC
TRBJ1-6	few	TRBV2	NA	CASSPQGSYNSPLHF	TGTGCCAGCAGTCCCCAGGGATCCTATAATTCACCCCTCCACTTT
TRBJ1-2	once	TRBV5-6	NA	CASSLEYQGYTF	TGTGCCAGCAGCTTGGAATATCAAGGCTACACCTTC
TRBJ2-1	NA	TRBV4-3	TRBD1	CASSQDRTGSYNEQFF	TGCGCCAGCAGCCAAGATAGGACAGGGTCCTACAATGAGCAGTTCTTC
TRBJ2-3	few	TRBV6-2/TRBV6-3	TRBD2	CASSPTSASTDTQYF	TGTGCCAGCAGTCCGACTAGCGCTAGCACAGATACGCAGTATTTT
TRBJ2-4	few	TRBV7-2	TRBD1	CASSPDRGEGNIQYF	TGTGCCAGCAGCCCCGACAGGGGGGAAGGGAACATTCAGTACTTC
TRBJ2-1	NA	TRBV3-1/TRBV3-2	TRBD2	CASSPRTSGSLYNEQFF	TGTGCCAGCAGCCCCCGGACTAGCGGGAGCTTGTACAATGAGCAGTTCTTC
TRBJ1-2	NA	TRBV12-5	TRBD1	CASGLGTGPYGYTF	TGTGCTAGTGGTTTAGGGACAGGGCCCTATGGCTACACCTTC
TRBJ1-1	NA	TRBV4-1	TRBD1	CASSQLRQGRKTEAFF	TGCGCCAGCAGCCAACTTCGACAGGGGAGGAAGACTGAAGCTTTCTTT
TRBJ2-1	NA	TRBV6-5	TRBD2	CASPPYRTSPEQFF	TGTGCCAGTCCCCCCTATAGGACTAGCCCCGAGCAGTTCTTC
TRBJ2-1	NA	TRBV19	NA	CASSIATGGNEQFF	TGTGCCAGTAGTATCGCGACAGGAGGTAATGAGCAGTTCTTC
TRBJ2-2	NA	TRBV28	TRBD1	CASSSGGANGELFF	TGTGCCAGCAGTTCAGGGGGCGCGAACGGGGAGCTGTTTTTT
TRBJ2-5	NA	TRBV9	NA	CASSVGEGVQETQYF	TGTGCCAGCAGCGTAGGGGAGGGGGTACAAGAGACCCAGTACTTC
TRBJ1-1	NA	TRBV10-3	NA	CAISESGGPMNTEAFF	TGTGCCATCAGTGAGTCGGGGGGTCCCATGAACACTGAAGCTTTCTTT
TRBJ1-6	NA	TRBV14	TRBD1	CASSHGTDSSPLHF	TGTGCCAGCAGCCACGGGACAGACAGTTCACCCCTCCACTTT
TRBJ2-7	NA	TRBV28	TRBD2	CASSLTSGTYEQYF	TGTGCCAGCAGTCTAACTAGCGGGACCTACGAGCAGTACTTC
TRBJ2-1	once	TRBV5-4	NA	CASSLDQNSYNEQFF	TGTGCCAGCAGCTTGGATCAGAACTCCTACAATGAGCAGTTCTTC
TRBJ2-7	NA	TRBV5-1	NA	CASSLGRAPHLEQYF	TGCGCCAGCAGCTTAGGTCGAGCGCCGCACCTCGAGCAGTACTTC
TRBJ2-7	NA	TRBV28	TRBD1	CASSLSGGQGTPGEQYF	TGTGCCAGCAGTTTATCCGGAGGACAGGGCACACCAGGAGAGCAGTACTTC
TRBJ2-1	NA	TRBV10-3	NA	CAIKGSGVGDPEQFF	TGTGCCATCAAGGGTAGTGGCGTCGGAGATCCTGAGCAGTTCTTC
TRBJ2-5	few	TRBV4-2	NA	CASSPRQSQETQYF	TGTGCCAGCAGCCCCCGGCAGAGCCAAGAGACCCAGTACTTC
TRBJ2-3	NA	TRBV4-3	NA	CASSQDLGSTDTQYF	TGCGCCAGCAGCCAAGATCTAGGTAGTACAGATACGCAGTATTTT
TRBJ2-1	NA	TRBV5-8	TRBD2	CASSTGGGPSYNEQFF	TGTGCCAGCAGCACTGGCGGGGGGCCTTCCTACAATGAGCAGTTCTTC
TRBJ2-5	once	TRBV20-1	NA	CSARDSETQYF	TGCAGTGCTAGAGATTCAGAGACCCAGTACTTC
TRBJ2-7	once	TRBV18	TRBD2	CASSPASGPYEQYF	TGTGCCAGCTCACCCGCTAGCGGACCCTACGAGCAGTACTTC
TRBJ1-2	NA	TRBV6-5	NA	CASRLRDGAVYGYTF	TGTGCCAGCAGACTCCGGGACGGGGCAGTCTATGGCTACACCTTC
TRBJ1-5	few	TRBV6-6	NA	CASSPNVDRNQPQHF	TGTGCCAGCAGTCCGAACGTAGACAGGAATCAGCCCCAGCATTTT
TRBJ1-3	NA	TRBV5-1	NA	CASSKAQPTGGNTIYF	TGCGCCAGCAGCAAGGCCCAACCGACGGGTGGAAACACCATATATTTT
TRBJ2-3	few	TRBV10-2	NA	CASSGIGIGADTQYF	TGCGCCAGCTCTGGGATAGGGATTGGGGCAGATACGCAGTATTTT
TRBJ2-1	NA	TRBV28	NA	CASSLSQNLYNEQFF	TGTGCCAGCAGTTTATCACAGAACCTCTACAATGAGCAGTTCTTC
TRBJ2-1	NA	TRBV3-1/TRBV3-2	TRBD1	CASSPRQGWSEQFF	TGTGCCAGCAGCCCCCGACAGGGGTGGAGTGAGCAGTTCTTC
TRBJ2-5	once	TRBV28	NA	CASSLNYPMETQYF	TGTGCCAGCAGTTTAAACTATCCGATGGAGACCCAGTACTTC
TRBJ2-1	NA	TRBV7-9	NA	CASSSEGGGRSTFF	TGTGCCAGCAGCTCGGAAGGGGGCGGGAGATCCACGTTCTTC
TRBJ2-1	NA	TRBV7-2	NA	CASSLATGVVNEQFF	TGTGCCAGCAGCTTAGCCACGGGAGTGGTCAATGAGCAGTTCTTC
TRBJ1-1	NA	TRBV28	NA	CASSNRAPEAFF	TGTGCCAGCAGTAACAGGGCTCCTGAAGCTTTCTTT